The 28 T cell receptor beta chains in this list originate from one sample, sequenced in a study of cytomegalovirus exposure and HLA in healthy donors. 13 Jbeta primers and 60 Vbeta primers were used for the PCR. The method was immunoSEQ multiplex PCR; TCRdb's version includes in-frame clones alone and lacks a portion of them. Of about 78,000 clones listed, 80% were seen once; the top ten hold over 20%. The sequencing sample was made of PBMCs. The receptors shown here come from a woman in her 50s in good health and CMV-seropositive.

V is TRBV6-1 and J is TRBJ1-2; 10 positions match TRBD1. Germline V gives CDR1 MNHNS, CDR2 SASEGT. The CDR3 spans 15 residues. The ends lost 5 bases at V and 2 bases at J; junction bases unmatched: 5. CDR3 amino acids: CASSTGTGANYGYTF. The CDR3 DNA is TGTGCCAGCAGTACCGGGACAGGGGCAAACTATGGCTACACCTTC.

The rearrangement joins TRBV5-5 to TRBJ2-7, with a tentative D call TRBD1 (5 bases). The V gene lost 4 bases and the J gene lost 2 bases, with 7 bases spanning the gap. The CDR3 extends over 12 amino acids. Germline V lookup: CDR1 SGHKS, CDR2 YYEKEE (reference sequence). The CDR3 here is CASSPGTYEQYF. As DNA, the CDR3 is TGTGCCAGCAGCCCAGGGACCTACGAGCAGTACTTC.

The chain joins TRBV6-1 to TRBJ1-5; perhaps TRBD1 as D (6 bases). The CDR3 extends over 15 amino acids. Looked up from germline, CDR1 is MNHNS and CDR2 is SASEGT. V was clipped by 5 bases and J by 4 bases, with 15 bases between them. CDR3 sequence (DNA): TGTGCCAGCAGTTTAGATCGGGACAAGAATCAGCCCCAGCATTTT. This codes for CASSLDRDKNQPQHF.

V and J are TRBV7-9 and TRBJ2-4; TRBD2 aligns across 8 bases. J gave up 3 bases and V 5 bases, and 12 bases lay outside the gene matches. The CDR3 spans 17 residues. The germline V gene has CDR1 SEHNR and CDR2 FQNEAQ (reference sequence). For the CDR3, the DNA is TGTGCCAGCAGCCGCCGTACAAGCGGGGGTGTCAAAAACATTCAGTACTTC. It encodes CASSRRTSGGVKNIQYF.

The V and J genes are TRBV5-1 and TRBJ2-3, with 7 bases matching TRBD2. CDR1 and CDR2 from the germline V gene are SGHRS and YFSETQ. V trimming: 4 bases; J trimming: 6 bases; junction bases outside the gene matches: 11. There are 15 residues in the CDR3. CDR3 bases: TGCGCCAGCAGCAGGGAGGGGTTAGCTGTCGATACGCAGTATTTT. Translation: CASSREGLAVDTQYF. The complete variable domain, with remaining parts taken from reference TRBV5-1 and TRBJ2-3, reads KAGVTQTPRYLIKTRGQQVTLSCSPISGHRSVSWYQQTPGQGLQFLFEYFSETQRNKGNFPGRFSGRQFSNSRSEMNVSTLELGDSALYLCASSREGLAVDTQYFGPGTRLTVL.

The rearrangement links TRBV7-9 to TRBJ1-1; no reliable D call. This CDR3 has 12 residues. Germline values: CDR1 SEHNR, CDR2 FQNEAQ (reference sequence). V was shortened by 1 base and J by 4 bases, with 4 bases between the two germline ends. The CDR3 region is CASSLVSTEAFF. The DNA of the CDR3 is TGTGCCAGCAGCTTAGTTAGCACTGAAGCTTTCTTT.

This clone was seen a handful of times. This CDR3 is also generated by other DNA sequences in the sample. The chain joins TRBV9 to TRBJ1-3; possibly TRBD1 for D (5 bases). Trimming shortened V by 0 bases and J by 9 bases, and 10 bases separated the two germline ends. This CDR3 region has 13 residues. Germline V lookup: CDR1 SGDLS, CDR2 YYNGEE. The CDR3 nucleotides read TGTGCCAGCAGCGTAGTACAGGATAGCACCATATATTTT. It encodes CASSVVQDSTIYF.

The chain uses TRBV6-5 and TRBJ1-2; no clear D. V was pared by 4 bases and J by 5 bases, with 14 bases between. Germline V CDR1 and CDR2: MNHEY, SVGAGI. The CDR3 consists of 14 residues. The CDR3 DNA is TGTGCCAGCAGTTCTCTGGGGTGGAGGTATGGCTACACCTTC. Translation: CASSSLGWRYGYTF.

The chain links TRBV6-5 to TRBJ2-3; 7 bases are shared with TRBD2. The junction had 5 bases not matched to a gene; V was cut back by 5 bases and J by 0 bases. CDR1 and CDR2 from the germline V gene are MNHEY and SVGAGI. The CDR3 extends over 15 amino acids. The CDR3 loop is CASSIAGPSTDTQYF. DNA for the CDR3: TGTGCCAGCAGTATAGCGGGCCCTAGCACAGATACGCAGTATTTT.

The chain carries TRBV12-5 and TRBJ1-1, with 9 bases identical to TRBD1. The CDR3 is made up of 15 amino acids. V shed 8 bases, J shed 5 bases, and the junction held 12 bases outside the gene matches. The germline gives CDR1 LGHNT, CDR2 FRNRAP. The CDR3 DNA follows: TGTGCTAGTCAACCCCGGGGACAGGGATGGACTGAAGCTTTCTTT. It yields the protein CASQPRGQGWTEAFF.

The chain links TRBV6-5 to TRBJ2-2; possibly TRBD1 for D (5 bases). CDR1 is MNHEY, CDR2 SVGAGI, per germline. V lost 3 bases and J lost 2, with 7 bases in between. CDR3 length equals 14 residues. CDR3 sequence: CASSYGHNTGELFF. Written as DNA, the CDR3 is TGTGCCAGCAGTTATGGACACAACACCGGGGAGCTGTTTTTT.

The CDR3 loop reads CASSEDTVNTFYGYTF. In DNA, the CDR3 is TGTGCCAGCAGTGAAGACACAGTAAATACCTTCTATGGCTACACCTTC. This rearrangement joins TRBV2 to TRBJ1-2, with no clear D. V shed 1 base and J shed 4 bases, with 16 bases lying between them. The CDR3 length is 16 residues. CDR1 SNHLY and CDR2 FYNNEI come from the germline V gene.

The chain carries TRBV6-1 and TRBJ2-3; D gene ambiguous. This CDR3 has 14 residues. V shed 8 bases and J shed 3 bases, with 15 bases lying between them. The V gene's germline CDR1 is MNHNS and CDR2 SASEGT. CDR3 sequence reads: CASVRLNPTDTQYF. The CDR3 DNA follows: TGTGCCAGCGTGAGGCTAAACCCGACAGATACGCAGTATTTT.

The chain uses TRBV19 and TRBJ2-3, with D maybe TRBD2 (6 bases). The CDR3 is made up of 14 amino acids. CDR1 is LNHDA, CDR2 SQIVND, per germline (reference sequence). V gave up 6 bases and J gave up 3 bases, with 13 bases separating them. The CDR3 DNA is TGTGCCAGTAGGACCGGGGGTTGGACAGATACGCAGTATTTT. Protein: CASRTGGWTDTQYF.

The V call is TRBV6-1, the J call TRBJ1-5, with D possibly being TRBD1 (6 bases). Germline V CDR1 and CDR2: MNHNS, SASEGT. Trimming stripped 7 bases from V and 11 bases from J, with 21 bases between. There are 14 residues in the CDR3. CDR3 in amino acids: CASTDGGPGRAQHF. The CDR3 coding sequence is TGTGCCAGCACCGACGGGGGGCCCGGCCGGGCCCAGCATTTT.

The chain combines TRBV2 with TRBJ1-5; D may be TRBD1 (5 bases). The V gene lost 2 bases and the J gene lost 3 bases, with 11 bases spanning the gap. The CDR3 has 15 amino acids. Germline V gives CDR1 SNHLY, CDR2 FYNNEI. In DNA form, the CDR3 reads TGTGCCAGCAGTGAAAGGGGCAGCTTCAATCAGCCCCAGCATTTT. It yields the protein CASSERGSFNQPQHF.

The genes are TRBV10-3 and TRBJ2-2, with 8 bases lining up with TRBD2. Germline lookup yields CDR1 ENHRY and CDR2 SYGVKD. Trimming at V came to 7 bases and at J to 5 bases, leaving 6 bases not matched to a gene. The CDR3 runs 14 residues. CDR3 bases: TGTGCCATCATCCAGCGGGAGTTAACCGGGGAGCTGTTTTTT. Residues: CAIIQRELTGELFF.

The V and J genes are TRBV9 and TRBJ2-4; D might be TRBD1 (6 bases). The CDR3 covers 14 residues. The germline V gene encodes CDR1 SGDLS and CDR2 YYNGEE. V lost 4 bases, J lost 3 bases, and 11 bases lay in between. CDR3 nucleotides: TGTGCCAGCAGCCCGGTAGGGGGCAAAAACATTCAGTACTTC. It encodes CASSPVGGKNIQYF. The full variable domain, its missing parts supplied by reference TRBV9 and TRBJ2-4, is DSGVTQTPKHLITATGQRVTLRCSPRSGDLSVYWYQQSLDQGLQFLIQYYNGEERAKGNILERFSAQQFPDLHSELNLSSLELGDSALYFCASSPVGGKNIQYFGAGTRLSVL.

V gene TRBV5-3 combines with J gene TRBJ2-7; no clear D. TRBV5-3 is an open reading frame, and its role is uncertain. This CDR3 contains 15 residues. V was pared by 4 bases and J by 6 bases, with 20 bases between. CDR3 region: CARSPNVGDFCEQYV. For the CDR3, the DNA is TGTGCCAGAAGCCCCAATGTGGGTGACTTCTGCGAGCAGTACGTC.

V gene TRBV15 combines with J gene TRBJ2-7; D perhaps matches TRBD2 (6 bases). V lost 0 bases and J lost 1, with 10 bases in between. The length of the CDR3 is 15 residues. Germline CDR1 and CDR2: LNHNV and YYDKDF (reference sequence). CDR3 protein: CATSRDRDSSYEQYF. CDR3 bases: TGTGCCACCAGCAGAGACCGGGACTCTTCCTACGAGCAGTACTTC.

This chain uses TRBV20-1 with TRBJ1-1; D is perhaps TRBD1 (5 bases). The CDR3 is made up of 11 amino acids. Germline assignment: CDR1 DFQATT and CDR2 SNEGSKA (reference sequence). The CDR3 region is CTVSGGAEAFF. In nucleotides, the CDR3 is TGCACCGTATCGGGGGGAGCTGAAGCTTTCTTT.

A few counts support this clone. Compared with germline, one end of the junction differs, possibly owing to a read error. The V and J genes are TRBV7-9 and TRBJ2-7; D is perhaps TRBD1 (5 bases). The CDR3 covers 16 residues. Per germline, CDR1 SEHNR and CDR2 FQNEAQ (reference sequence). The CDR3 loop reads CSSSLGLGANSYEQYF. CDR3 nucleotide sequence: TGTTCCAGCAGCTTAGGGTTAGGGGCGAATTCCTACGAGCAGTACTTC.

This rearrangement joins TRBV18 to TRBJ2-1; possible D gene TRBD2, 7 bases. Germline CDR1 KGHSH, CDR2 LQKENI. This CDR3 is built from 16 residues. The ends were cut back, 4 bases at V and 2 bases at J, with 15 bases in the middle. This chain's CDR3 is CASSLSGEGTYNEQFF. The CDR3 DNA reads TGTGCCAGCTCACTGTCAGGGGAGGGGACCTACAATGAGCAGTTCTTC.

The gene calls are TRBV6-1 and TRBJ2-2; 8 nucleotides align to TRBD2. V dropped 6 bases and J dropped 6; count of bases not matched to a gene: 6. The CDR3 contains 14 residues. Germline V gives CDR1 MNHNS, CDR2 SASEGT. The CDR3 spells CASSGGVLAGELFF. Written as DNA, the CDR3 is TGTGCCAGCAGCGGGGGGGTACTTGCCGGGGAGCTGTTTTTT.

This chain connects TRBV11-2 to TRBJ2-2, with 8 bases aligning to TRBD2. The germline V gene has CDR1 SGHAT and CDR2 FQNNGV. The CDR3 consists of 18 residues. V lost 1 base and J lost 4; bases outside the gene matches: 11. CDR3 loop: CASSLAFRGGIGTGELFF. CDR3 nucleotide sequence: TGTGCCAGCAGCTTAGCCTTCCGGGGGGGCATTGGCACCGGGGAGCTGTTTTTT.

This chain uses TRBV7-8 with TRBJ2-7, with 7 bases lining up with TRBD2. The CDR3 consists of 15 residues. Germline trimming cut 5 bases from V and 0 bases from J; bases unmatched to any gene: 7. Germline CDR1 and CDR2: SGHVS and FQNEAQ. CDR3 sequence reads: CASSKTGTNSYEQYF. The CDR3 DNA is TGTGCCAGCAGCAAAACCGGGACTAACTCCTACGAGCAGTACTTC.

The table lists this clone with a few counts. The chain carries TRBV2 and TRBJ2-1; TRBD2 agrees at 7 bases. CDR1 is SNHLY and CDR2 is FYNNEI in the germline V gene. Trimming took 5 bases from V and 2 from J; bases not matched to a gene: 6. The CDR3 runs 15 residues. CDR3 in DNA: TGTGCCAGCAGTATTCGTGGGGGGGCCTACAATGAGCAGTTCTTC. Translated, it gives CASSIRGGAYNEQFF.

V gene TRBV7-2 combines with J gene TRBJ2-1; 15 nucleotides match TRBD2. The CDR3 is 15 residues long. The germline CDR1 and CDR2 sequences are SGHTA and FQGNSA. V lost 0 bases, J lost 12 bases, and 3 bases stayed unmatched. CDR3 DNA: TGTGCCAGCAGCTTAGCGGGACTAGCGGGAGGCGGGCAGTTCTTC. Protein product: CASSLAGLAGGGQFF.